The present TCR beta chain was sequenced within a study of T cell changes during pregnancy in multiple sclerosis. Sequencing used immunoSEQ multiplex PCR; TCRdb keeps in-frame clones, though not all of them. The sample lists roughly 61,000 clones; around 93% were seen once. Only one count was recorded for this clone. CDR3 length: 16 residues. The V end was cut by 5 bases, the J end by 2 bases, with 15 bases between. CDR1 is MDHEN and CDR2 is SYDVKM in the germline V gene. The chain uses TRBV28 and TRBJ2-2, with a possible D match to TRBD1 (6 bases). The source material was peripheral blood, sampled after pregnancy. The sequence came from a female donor with multiple sclerosis, enrolled in a pregnancy study. CDR3 residues: CASSRLGTQNTGELFF. The CDR3 nucleotides are TGTGCCAGCAGTCGCCTGGGGACACAAAACACCGGGGAGCTGTTTTTT.